These 20 T cell receptor beta chains were sequenced from one sample in a study of human CD4 T cells and Enterobacteriaceae (dated by TCRdb to the early 2020s). The method behind the library was the immunoSEQ multiplex PCR assay. Entries here come from immuneACCESS through TCRdb and include only in-frame sequences with V and J called. Some clones fail to appear in such tables; in the studies checked, an unresolved V gene covers under half of the shortfall, and the cause of the remainder is unknown. The sample table records just under 30,000 clones; about 80% of these occur just once. Approximately 1.5% of the sample belongs to the ten largest clones. Memory CD4+ T cells were FACS-sorted on a FACSAria III to over 98% purity as all CD4+ cells other than CD45RA+CCR7+CD95- naive cells. Sequenced: memory CD4+ T cells from blood. The sample's cell subset or site label is to be understood as: total memory CD4 T cells sorted directly ex vivo, unstimulated. Source of these receptors: a human donor in good health.

The chain employs TRBV7-9 and TRBJ1-5; possible D gene TRBD1, 5 bases. The V gene lost 7 bases and the J gene lost 3 bases, with 13 bases spanning the gap. The germline V gene has CDR1 SEHNR and CDR2 FQNEAQ (reference sequence). CDR3 length: 14 amino acids. CDR3 DNA: TGTGCCAGCACCACCTCAGGGACCAATCAGCCCCAGCATTTT. It encodes CASTTSGTNQPQHF. Full variable domain (rest looked up from reference TRBV7-9 and TRBJ1-5): DTGVSQNPRHKITKRGQNVTFRCDPISEHNRLYWYRQTLGQGPEFLTYFQNEAQLEKSRLLSDRFSAERPKGSFSTLEIQRTEQGDSAMYLCASTTSGTNQPQHFGDGTRLSIL.

J is TRBJ2-7 and V is TRBV5-5; no clear D gene. The V gene's germline CDR1 is SGHKS and CDR2 YYEKEE (reference sequence). The CDR3 spans 15 residues. V gave up 4 bases and J gave up 0 bases, with 14 bases separating them. CDR3 bases: TGTGCCAGCAGCCCGACCGGTGAGAGCTCCTACGAGCAGTACTTC. Protein: CASSPTGESSYEQYF. Looking up the rest from reference TRBV5-5 and TRBJ2-7 gives the full variable domain: DAGVTQSPTHLIKTRGQQVTLRCSPISGHKSVSWYQQVLGQGPQFIFQYYEKEERGRGNFPDRFSARQFPNYSSELNVNALLLGDSALYLCASSPTGESSYEQYFGPGTRLTVT.

This clone was recorded once. The chain recombines TRBV18 with TRBJ2-7; TRBD1 agrees at 10 bases. Germline CDR1 and CDR2: KGHSH and LQKENI. J gave up 6 bases and V 0 bases, and 5 bases lay outside the gene matches. The CDR3 is 15 amino acids. CDR3 loop: CASSPPGQGISEQYF. CDR3 DNA: TGTGCCAGCTCACCACCGGGACAGGGGATATCCGAGCAGTACTTC.

V usage is TRBV5-4 and J usage is TRBJ2-7; TRBD2 agrees at 10 bases. The V segment lost 4 bases and the J segment 4 bases; nucleotides outside the gene matches: 8. Germline V gene sequence: CDR1 SGHNT, CDR2 YYREEE (reference sequence). The CDR3 covers 15 residues. The DNA of the CDR3 is TGTGCCAGCAGCGCTAGCGGGAGCCCGCCGTACGAGCAGTACTTC. This encodes CASSASGSPPYEQYF.

The rearrangement uses TRBV7-8 and TRBJ1-6, with 7 bases aligning to TRBD1. This CDR3 comprises 16 residues. Germline V gene sequence: CDR1 SGHVS, CDR2 FQNEAQ. The trim removed 0 bases at V and 7 bases at J, leaving 6 bases unmatched. CDR3 DNA sequence: TGTGCCAGCAGCTTAGCGCGGCAGGGGGAAAATTCACCCCTCCACTTT. Translated: CASSLARQGENSPLHF.

Comment on this clone: At one of its ends the junction is not consistent with the germline gene, which may arise from a read error. The CDR3 DNA reads as TGTGCCAGCAGCTTATCCCGCTCTGGGGCTAACGTCCTGACTTTC. Amino acid sequence: CASSLSRSGANVLTF. This chain connects TRBV7-3 to TRBJ2-6, with D tentatively TRBD1 (5 bases). CDR1 and CDR2 (germline): SGHTA, FQGTGA. The CDR3 sequence is 15 residues long.

The chain recombines TRBV7-2 with TRBJ2-3, with D possibly matching TRBD2 (5 bases). V was clipped by 5 bases and J by 3 bases, with 21 bases between them. The CDR3 has 17 amino acids. Germline V lookup: CDR1 SGHTA, CDR2 FQGNSA. CDR3 sequence (DNA): TGTGCCAGCAGCCCTCTTAAGGGAGCCGGTTCGACAGATACGCAGTATTTT. The encoded protein is CASSPLKGAGSTDTQYF.

This clone occurred once. V and J are TRBV5-6 and TRBJ1-2, with D maybe TRBD1 (5 bases). The V gene's germline CDR1 is SGHDT and CDR2 YYEEEE. V dropped 1 base and J dropped 3 bases, with 10 bases sitting between them. The CDR3 spans 14 residues. CDR3 nucleotide sequence: TGTGCCAGCAGCTTGCAGGGCCGGGACTATGGCTACACCTTC. Amino acid sequence: CASSLQGRDYGYTF.

J is TRBJ2-3 and V is TRBV5-1; 9 bases match TRBD2. The CDR3 is 15 residues long. Germline V CDR1 and CDR2: SGHRS, YFSETQ. Unmatched junction bases numbered 4, after V lost 0 bases and J lost 5 bases. Here the CDR3 DNA reads TGCGCCAGCAGCTTGGACGCGGGAGGGCTAGATACGCAGTATTTT. It is translated as CASSLDAGGLDTQYF. The full variable domain, completed using reference TRBV5-1 and TRBJ2-3, is KAGVTQTPRYLIKTRGQQVTLSCSPISGHRSVSWYQQTPGQGLQFLFEYFSETQRNKGNFPGRFSGRQFSNSRSEMNVSTLELGDSALYLCASSLDAGGLDTQYFGPGTRLTVL.

This chain connects TRBV18 to TRBJ2-3; no reliable D call. This CDR3 region has 13 residues. Germline V gene lookup returns CDR1 KGHSH and CDR2 LQKENI. V gave up 0 bases and J gave up 5 bases, with 6 bases separating them. The CDR3 protein is CASSPPAGDTQYF. The CDR3 nucleotides read TGTGCCAGCTCACCACCGGCAGGAGATACGCAGTATTTT.

V and J are TRBV19 and TRBJ1-3, with D possibly being TRBD1 (6 bases). CDR3 size: 15 residues. CDR1 and CDR2 (germline): LNHDA, SQIVND (reference sequence). Trimming took 7 bases from V and 0 from J, leaving 13 bases between them. The CDR3: CASTRKGGSGNTIYF. The CDR3 DNA sequence: TGTGCCAGTACCCGAAAGGGGGGCTCTGGAAACACCATATATTTT.

V and J are TRBV6-5 and TRBJ2-3; 8 nucleotides match TRBD2. In germline, CDR1 is MNHEY, CDR2 SVGAGI. The junction had 4 bases not matched to a gene; V was cut back by 0 bases and J by 5 bases. CDR3 length equals 15 residues. The CDR3 reads CASSYSGLAKDTQYF. DNA of the CDR3: TGTGCCAGCAGTTACTCCGGACTAGCTAAAGATACGCAGTATTTT.

The chain couples TRBV7-2 to TRBJ2-5; D not certain. Trimming stripped 0 bases from V and 2 bases from J, with 7 bases between. CDR3 length: 14 amino acids. CDR1 is SGHTA and CDR2 is FQGNSA in the germline V gene. The CDR3 loop reads CASSLALGQETQYF. The DNA for the CDR3 is TGTGCCAGCAGCTTAGCGCTGGGGCAAGAGACCCAGTACTTC.

V and J are TRBV10-1 and TRBJ2-3; 7 bases match TRBD2. The germline V gene encodes CDR1 WNHNN and CDR2 SYGVQD (reference sequence). The CDR3 sequence is 16 residues long. Losses at the gene ends were 4 bases for V and 4 bases for J; bases not matched to a gene: 11. This CDR3 reads CASSGGAAGEADTQYF. The CDR3 DNA follows: TGCGCCAGCAGTGGAGGGGCTGCGGGAGAGGCAGATACGCAGTATTTT.

This clone was seen a single time. The chain is built from TRBV19 and TRBJ2-2; 7 bases agree with TRBD2. Germline V CDR1 and CDR2: LNHDA, SQIVND (reference sequence). Trimming removed 5 bases from V and 6 bases from J; junction bases left unmatched: 9. CDR3 length equals 15 residues. The DNA of the CDR3 is TGTGCCAGTAGTCTCCCACAAACTAGCGCCGGGGAGCTGTTTTTT. This encodes CASSLPQTSAGELFF.

The chain joins TRBV10-3 to TRBJ1-5; 7 nucleotides match TRBD1. J gave up 2 bases and V 2 bases, and 0 bases lay outside the gene matches. The V gene's germline CDR1 is ENHRY and CDR2 SYGVKD. The CDR3 loop spans 14 amino acids. CDR3 bases: TGTGCCATCAGTGAGGACAGGGGCAATCAGCCCCAGCATTTT. Its translation: CAISEDRGNQPQHF.

This clone was counted only a few times. This rearrangement joins TRBV18 to TRBJ2-7; 12 positions agree with TRBD1. CDR3 length equals 16 residues. Germline-derived CDR1 and CDR2 are KGHSH and LQKENI. V lost 6 bases, J lost 4 bases, and 10 bases stayed unmatched. The CDR3 DNA reads TGTGCCAGCTCTCCCGGACCGGGACAGGGGGCTTACGAGCAGTACTTC. Protein sequence: CASSPGPGQGAYEQYF.

The chain carries TRBV19 and TRBJ2-2, with 7 bases aligning to TRBD2. CDR1 and CDR2 (germline): LNHDA, SQIVND (reference sequence). The CDR3 has 12 amino acids. V was pared by 5 bases and J by 8 bases, with 2 bases of the junction left unmatched. The CDR3 DNA reads as TGTGCCAGTAGTCGGGGGGTTGGGGAGCTGTTTTTT. It specifies CASSRGVGELFF.

The V call is TRBV19, the J call TRBJ2-1; D is uncertain. The length of the CDR3 is 14 residues. Germline loops: CDR1 LNHDA, CDR2 SQIVND (reference sequence). Trimming took off 7 bases at V and 6 bases at J, with 16 bases between the two ends. The CDR3, as DNA: TGTGCCAGTAACACCCCCGATTGGGGCAATGAGCAGTTCTTC. It is translated as CASNTPDWGNEQFF.

The chain employs TRBV11-3 and TRBJ2-3; perhaps TRBD1 as D (5 bases). Trimming took off 5 bases at V and 0 bases at J, with 9 bases between the two ends. Germline V CDR1 and CDR2: SGHNT, YENEEA. The CDR3 consists of 14 residues. CDR3 sequence reads: CASSPGHSTDTQYF. The DNA for the CDR3 is TGTGCCAGCAGCCCAGGACACAGCACAGATACGCAGTATTTT.